This T cell receptor (beta chain) was found in a study of blood T cell repertoires in COVID-19. In germline, CDR1 is SGHRS, CDR2 YFSETQ. The CDR3 is 15 amino acids. Between the trimmed V and J ends, which lost 0 bases and 0 bases, there was a span of 7 bases. Data came from immunoSEQ multiplex PCR; TCRdb stores just in-frame clones and leaves some out. The repertoire consists of around 28,000 clones, with around 90% occurring once and the leading ten covering about a sixth. Sequencing used peripheral blood. J is TRBJ1-3 and V is TRBV5-1; possible D gene TRBD1, 5 bases. The receptor's source is a human donor in a cohort sampled during active COVID-19. The chain's CDR3 is CASSLEGISGNTIYF. CDR3 sequence (DNA): TGCGCCAGCAGCTTGGAGGGGATCTCTGGAAACACCATATATTTT.